This T cell receptor beta chain emerged from a study of shared clonotypes between healthy human individuals. Study background: A couple of female and a few male donors aged 18 to 49 were enrolled.

V lost 3 bases and J 1 base, leaving 6 bases between the germline ends. Germline CDR1 is LNHNV and CDR2 is YYDKDF (reference sequence). The CDR3 spans 13 residues. Repertoires were generated with immunoSEQ multiplex PCR, while TCRdb's copy carries only in-frame clones and drops some. The sample yields some 2,400,000 clones, 95% seen once. Regarding the study as a whole: Roughly 4.7% was the fraction of naive CD4 clonotypes found shared across several donors.

As concerns this clone: Its antigen is not identified. The sample contains more than one DNA sequence encoding this CDR3.

Input material: naive CD4+ T cells sorted from blood. Subset: CD45RA+ positively selected. The sequence came from a man younger than 35 in good health. V usage is TRBV15 and J usage is TRBJ2-5; D is uncertain. The CDR3 protein is CATSRGIQETQYF. The CDR3 DNA reads TGTGCCACCAGCAGGGGGATCCAAGAGACCCAGTACTTC. Filled out from reference TRBV15 and TRBJ2-5, the complete variable domain reads DAMVIQNPRYQVTQFGKPVTLSCSQTLNHNVMYWYQQKSSQAPKLLFHYYDKDFNNEADTPDNFQSRRPNTSFCFLDIRSPGLGDTAMYLCATSRGIQETQYFGPGTRLLVL.